Below, one T cell receptor beta chain is given with its context. Its specificity is not known. Profiling relied on immunoSEQ multiplex PCR, and the TCRdb table lists in-frame clones only, not all of them. The sample carries 25,000 to 30,000 clones, about 80% recorded once. These data originate in a study of regulatory dendritic cells for organ transplantation. Study results and caveats: Mature dendritic cells appeared to drive more memory CD8+ clonal expansion than regulatory ones.

Germline lookup yields CDR1 SGHVS and CDR2 FQNEAQ. This CDR3 is built from 15 residues. The V and J ends lost 2 bases and 4 bases respectively, with 11 bases between them. The material sequenced was memory CD4+ T cells from blood. Indicated subset: CD45RO+ memory T cells. The chain has TRBV7-8 and TRBJ2-2; D gene ambiguous. The sequence was obtained from a human donor in good health. In nucleotides, the CDR3 is TGTGCCAGCAGCTTAAAAACAGAGCTCACCGGGGAGCTGTTTTTT. This sequence encodes CASSLKTELTGELFF.